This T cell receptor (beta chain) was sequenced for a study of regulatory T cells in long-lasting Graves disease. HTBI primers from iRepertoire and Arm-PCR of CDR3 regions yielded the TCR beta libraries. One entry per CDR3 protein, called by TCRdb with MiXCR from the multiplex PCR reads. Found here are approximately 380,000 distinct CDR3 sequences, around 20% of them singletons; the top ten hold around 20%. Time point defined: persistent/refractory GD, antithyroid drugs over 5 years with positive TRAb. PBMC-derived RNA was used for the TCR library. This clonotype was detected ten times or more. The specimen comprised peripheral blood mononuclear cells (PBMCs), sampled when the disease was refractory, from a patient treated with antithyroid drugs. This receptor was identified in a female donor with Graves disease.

For the CDR3, the DNA is TGTGCCACCAGTGATTTTGGCGGGGCTAGCGGGCGGACCTACGAGCAGTACTTC. Translating it yields CATSDFGGASGRTYEQYF. The chain recombines TRBV24-1 with TRBJ2-7, with 8 bases fitting TRBD2. CDR3 length equals 18 residues. Germline loops: CDR1 KGHDR, CDR2 SFDVKD. With 1 base clipped from V and 2 bases from J, the junction kept 12 bases outside the gene matches.